This entry describes one T cell receptor beta chain. What it binds is unknown. Being one base from a much bigger clone, this may be a read error. Libraries were prepared by immunoSEQ multiplex PCR; TCRdb keeps only in-frame clonotypes and omits some of them. The profile shows over a million clones, 75% of them singletons. The data belong to a study of shared clonotypes between healthy human individuals. Findings and caveats of the study: Between several donors, naive CD4 clonotypes were shared at a level of around 5.2%.

This CDR3 has 15 amino acids. From germline, CDR1 is SGHNT and CDR2 YYREEE (reference sequence). V lost 2 bases and J 0 bases, leaving 9 bases between the germline ends. This receptor was taken from a man between 18 and 29 years old in good health. The chain is built from TRBV5-4 and TRBJ1-3, with D unresolved. The specimen was memory CD4+ T cells sorted from blood. As for subset: CD45RA-negative fraction. In nucleotides, the CDR3 is TGTGCCAGCAGCTTAGACTGGGGCTCTGGAAACACCATATATTTT. This translates into CASSLDWGSGNTIYF.